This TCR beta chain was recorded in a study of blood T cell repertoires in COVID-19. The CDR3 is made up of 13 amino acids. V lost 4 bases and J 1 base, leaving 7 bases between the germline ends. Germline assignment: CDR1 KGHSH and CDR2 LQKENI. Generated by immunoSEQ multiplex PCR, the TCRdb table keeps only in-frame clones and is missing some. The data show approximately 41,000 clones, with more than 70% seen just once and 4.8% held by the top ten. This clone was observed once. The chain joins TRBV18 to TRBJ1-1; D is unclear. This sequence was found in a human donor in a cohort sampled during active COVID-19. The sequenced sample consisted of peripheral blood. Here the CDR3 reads CASSRDKNTEAFF. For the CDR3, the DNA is TGTGCCAGCTCACGAGACAAGAACACTGAAGCTTTCTTT.